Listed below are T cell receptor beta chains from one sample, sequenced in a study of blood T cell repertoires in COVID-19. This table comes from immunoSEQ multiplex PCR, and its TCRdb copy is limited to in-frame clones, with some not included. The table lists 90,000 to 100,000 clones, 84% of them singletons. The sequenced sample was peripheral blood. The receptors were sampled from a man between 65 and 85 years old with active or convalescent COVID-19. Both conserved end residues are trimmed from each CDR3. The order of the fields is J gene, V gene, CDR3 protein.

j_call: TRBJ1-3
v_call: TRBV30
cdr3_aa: AWSVRQGRNTIY

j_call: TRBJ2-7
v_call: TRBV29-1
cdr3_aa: SAGLGRNEQY

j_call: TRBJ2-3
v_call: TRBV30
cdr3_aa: AWSVLAGGTDTQY

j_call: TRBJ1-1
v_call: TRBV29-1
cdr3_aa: SVMRLPTMNTEAF

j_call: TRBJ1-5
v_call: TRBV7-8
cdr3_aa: ASSLAQVGQPQH

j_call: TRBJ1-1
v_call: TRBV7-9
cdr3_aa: ASSLEQNTEAF

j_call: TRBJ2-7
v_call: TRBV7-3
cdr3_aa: ASSLGLAPSYEQY

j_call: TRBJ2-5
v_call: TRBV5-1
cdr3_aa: ASSPAQLAGGETQY

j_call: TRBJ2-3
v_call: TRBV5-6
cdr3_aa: ASSREAGGTDTQY

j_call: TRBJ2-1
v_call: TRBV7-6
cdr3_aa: ASSLVGGVNEQF

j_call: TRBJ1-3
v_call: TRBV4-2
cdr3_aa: ASSQLGTGIKSSGNTIY

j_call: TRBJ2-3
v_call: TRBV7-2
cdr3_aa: ASLDRRSTDTQY

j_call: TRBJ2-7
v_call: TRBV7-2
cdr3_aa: ASSLVSEIPEQY

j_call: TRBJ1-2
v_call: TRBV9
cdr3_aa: ASSVERQGGYGYT

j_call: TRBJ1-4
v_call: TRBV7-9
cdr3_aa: ASSYSTGGFEKLF

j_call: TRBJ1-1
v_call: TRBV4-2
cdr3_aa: ASSQVNRGNTEAF

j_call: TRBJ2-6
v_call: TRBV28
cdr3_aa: ASSRPGSGANVLT

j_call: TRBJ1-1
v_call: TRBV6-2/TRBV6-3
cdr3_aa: ASSYSDRTNTEAF

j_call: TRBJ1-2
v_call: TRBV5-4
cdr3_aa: ASSSSRQAYGYT

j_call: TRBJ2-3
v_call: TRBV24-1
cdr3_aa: ATSDSDRGRTDTQY

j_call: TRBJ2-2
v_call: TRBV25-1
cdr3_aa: ASSGSWQGFTGELF

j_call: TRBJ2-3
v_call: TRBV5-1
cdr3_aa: ASSLVGLAGAFGTTDTQY

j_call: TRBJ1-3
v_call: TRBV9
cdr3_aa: ASSVTLEGGLSGNTIY

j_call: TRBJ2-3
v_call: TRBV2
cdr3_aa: ASSFGVGRESDTQY

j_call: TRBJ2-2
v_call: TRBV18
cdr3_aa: ASSLLDRALAGELF

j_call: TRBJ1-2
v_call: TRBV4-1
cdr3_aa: ASSQPGVYGYT

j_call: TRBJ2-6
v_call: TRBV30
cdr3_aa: AWSNRRGSGANVLT

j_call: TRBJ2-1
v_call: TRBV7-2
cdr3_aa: ASSSDRISYNEQF

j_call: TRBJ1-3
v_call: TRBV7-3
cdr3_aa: ASSLTGSGSGNTIY

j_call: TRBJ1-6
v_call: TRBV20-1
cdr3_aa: SASTGYNSPLH

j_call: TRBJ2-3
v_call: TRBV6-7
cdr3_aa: ASSHDSDTQY